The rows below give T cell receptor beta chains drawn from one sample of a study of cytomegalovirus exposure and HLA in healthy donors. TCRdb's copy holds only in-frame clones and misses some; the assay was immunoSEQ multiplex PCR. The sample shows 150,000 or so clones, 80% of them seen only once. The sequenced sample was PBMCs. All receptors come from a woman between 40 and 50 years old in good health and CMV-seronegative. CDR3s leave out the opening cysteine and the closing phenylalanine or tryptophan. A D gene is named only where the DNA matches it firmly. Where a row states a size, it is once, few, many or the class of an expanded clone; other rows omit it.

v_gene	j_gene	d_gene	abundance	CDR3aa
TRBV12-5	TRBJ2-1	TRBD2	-	ASGWASGSYNEQF
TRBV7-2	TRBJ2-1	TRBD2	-	ASSLTGTSYYNEQF
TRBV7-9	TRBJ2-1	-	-	ASSPGSRSARGYNEQF
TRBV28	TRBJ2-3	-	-	ASLRELNTDTQY
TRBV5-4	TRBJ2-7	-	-	ASSLIGGSYEQY
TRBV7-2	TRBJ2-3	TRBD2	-	ASSLWLAASTDTQY
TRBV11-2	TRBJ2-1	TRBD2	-	ASSLPGLVSFLERNEQF
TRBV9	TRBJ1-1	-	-	ASSPLGTPEAF
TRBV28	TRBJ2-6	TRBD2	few	ASGASGYSGANVLT
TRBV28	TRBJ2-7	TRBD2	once	ASSSPQGGTYEQY
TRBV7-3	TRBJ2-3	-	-	ASSLAGLTDTQY
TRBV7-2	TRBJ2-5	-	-	ASSLAGTIQETQY
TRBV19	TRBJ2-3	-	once	ASSPTPAGTDTQY
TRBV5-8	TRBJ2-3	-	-	ASSLGTSTDTQY
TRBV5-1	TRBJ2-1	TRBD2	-	ASSPGVGTSDYNEQF
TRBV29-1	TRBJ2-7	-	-	SVSQASYEQY
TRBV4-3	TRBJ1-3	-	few	ASSLMAGQSGNTIY
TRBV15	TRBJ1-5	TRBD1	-	ATRPGTATLNSNQPQH
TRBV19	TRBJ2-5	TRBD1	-	ASKQGAEETQY
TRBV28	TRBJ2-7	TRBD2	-	ASSKLAGGFYEQY
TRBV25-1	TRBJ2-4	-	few	ASSEWGQSKNIQY
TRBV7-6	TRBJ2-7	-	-	ASSLGAGNSYEQY
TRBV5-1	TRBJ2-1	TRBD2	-	ASSLEGLVGTSSF
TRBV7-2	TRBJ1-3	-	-	ASSPDRSGNTIY
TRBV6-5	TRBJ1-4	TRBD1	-	ASSTGGKAEKLF
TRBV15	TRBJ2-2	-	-	ATSRASSGELF
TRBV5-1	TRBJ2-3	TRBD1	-	ASSLEQGHTDTQY
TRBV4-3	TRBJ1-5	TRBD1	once	ASSQGTGINQPQH
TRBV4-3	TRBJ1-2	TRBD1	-	ASSRDRVTGGYT
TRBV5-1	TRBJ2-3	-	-	ASSWPLEADTQY
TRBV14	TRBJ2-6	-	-	ASSQTGSGANGLT
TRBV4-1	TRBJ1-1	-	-	ASSPNPGNTEAF
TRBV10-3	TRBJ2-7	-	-	AISLEGREQY
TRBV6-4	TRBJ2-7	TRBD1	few	DPTGVVTPYEQY
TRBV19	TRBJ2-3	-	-	ASSVTRDRTDTQY
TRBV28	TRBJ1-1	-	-	ASRRTVNTEAF
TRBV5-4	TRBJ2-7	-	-	ASSSGPGNYEQY